Following are 30 T cell receptor beta chains from one sample sequenced in a study of Graves' ophthalmopathy and Graves' hyperthyroidism. Scientists amplified the TCR beta CDR3 regions from RNA transcripts. RT-PCR in the first round used HTBI primers; a second-round multiplex PCR followed. MiXCR was run by TCRdb on the multiplex PCR reads, yielding one entry per CDR3 protein. Here the sample spans over a million distinct CDR3 sequences, less than 45% being singletons. The sample was peripheral blood or thyroid tissue (not recorded which). The receptor source for this set is an adult man with Graves' hyperthyroidism.

The chain couples TRBV5-6 to TRBJ1-5; D may be TRBD1 (6 bases). The germline V gene encodes CDR1 SGHDT and CDR2 YYEEEE. Trimming left V 4 bases short and J 3 bases short, with 11 bases between. The CDR3 runs to 14 residues. This CDR3 reads CASSKDRFNQPQHF. CDR3 DNA sequence: TGTGCCAGCAGCAAAGACAGGTTCAATCAGCCCCAGCATTTT.

The chain uses TRBV19 and TRBJ1-5; 11 positions match TRBD1. From germline, CDR1 is LNHDA and CDR2 SQIVND (reference sequence). J lost 2 bases, V lost 5 bases, and 8 bases had no gene match. There are 17 residues in the CDR3. The DNA of the CDR3 is TGTGCCAGTAGTCGAGGACAGGGGGCCATAGGCAATCAGCCCCAGCATTTT. It yields the protein CASSRGQGAIGNQPQHF.

On this clonotype itself: This is likely a read error, given that the CDR3 carries no conserved phenylalanine or tryptophan at its end. The DNA is left out, because the CDR3 cannot be placed on it with certainty; the CDR3 is given as TCRdb lists it. The rearrangement uses TRBV29-1 and TRBJ1-3. CDR1 and CDR2 (germline): SQVTM, ANQGSEA. 11 amino acids form the CDR3, both terminal residues included. The CDR3 is CSGRGLSGRGT.

This clonotype was picked up a small number of times. The genes are TRBV6-4 and TRBJ1-5, with TRBD1 matching 9 bases. Trimming at V came to 5 bases and at J to 5 bases, leaving 10 bases not matched to a gene. The germline CDR1 and CDR2 sequences are MRHNA and SNTAGT. The CDR3 has 16 residues. In DNA form, the CDR3 reads TGTGCCAGCAGTTCACGTCCGGGACAGGGATATCAGCCCCAGCATTTT. Residues: CASSSRPGQGYQPQHF.

This clonotype was detected many times. V and J are TRBV5-6 and TRBJ1-5; 12 bases agree with TRBD1. Unmatched junction bases numbered 15, after V lost 6 bases and J lost 2 bases. CDR3 length: 19 residues. Germline V CDR1 and CDR2: SGHDT, YYEEEE. The CDR3 reads CASTTSRDRGLDGNQPQHF. DNA for the CDR3: TGTGCCAGCACCACTAGCCGGGACAGGGGGCTAGACGGCAATCAGCCCCAGCATTTT.

As to this clonotype: A much larger clone differs from this one at a single base, so this may be a read error. The chain uses TRBV10-3 and TRBJ2-7, with D unclear. Germline V gene data show CDR1 as ENHRY and CDR2 as SYGVKD. V gave up 10 bases and J gave up 6 bases, with 22 bases separating them. The CDR3 has 14 amino acids. The CDR3 DNA reads as TGTGCCAGCGGCCACCCCGGACGAGGCCCCGAGCAGTACTTC. It translates to CASGHPGRGPEQYF.

This clonotype was observed many times. This chain uses TRBV13 with TRBJ1-4, with D possibly being TRBD1 (6 bases). The CDR3 is made up of 13 amino acids. CDR1 and CDR2 (germline): PRHDT, FYEKMQ (reference sequence). The germline V and J ends were trimmed by 5 bases and 8 bases, with 12 bases remaining between them. The CDR3 coding sequence is TGTGCCAGCAGCCCTATAGGGGGGGAAAAACTGTTTTTT. This codes for CASSPIGGEKLFF.

This clonotype was counted many times. This chain uses TRBV7-3 with TRBJ1-1; weak D call: TRBD1 (5 bases). The CDR3 totals 15 residues. Trimming removed 3 bases from V and 6 bases from J, with 17 bases in between. Germline CDR1 reads SGHTA; CDR2 reads FQGTGA. The CDR3 loop reads CASSLGPQAISEAFF. CDR3 sequence (DNA): TGTGCCAGCAGCTTGGGACCACAGGCTATTTCTGAAGCTTTCTTT.

This clonotype was observed many times. V is TRBV20-1 and J is TRBJ1-6; D call uncertain. The germline CDR1 and CDR2 sequences are DFQATT and SNEGSKA (reference sequence). V lost 3 bases, J lost 0 bases, and 12 bases lay in between. This CDR3 comprises 16 residues. Written as DNA, the CDR3 is TGCAGTGCTAGCGACCGTCCGAGCTCCTATAATTCACCCCTCCACTTT. It yields the protein CSASDRPSSYNSPLHF.

This chain joins TRBV20-1 and TRBJ2-7; TRBD1 might be the D (5 bases). Trimming cost V 4 bases and J 2 bases, with 12 bases left between them. Germline V gives CDR1 DFQATT, CDR2 SNEGSKA (reference sequence). CDR3 size: 13 residues. The CDR3 loop reads CSAIPRAAYEQYF. The CDR3 nucleotides are TGCAGTGCTATACCCAGGGCGGCCTACGAGCAGTACTTC.

This clonotype was picked up a small number of times. The rearrangement links TRBV20-1 to TRBJ1-2; TRBD1 aligns across 9 bases. The V gene's germline CDR1 is DFQATT and CDR2 SNEGSKA (reference sequence). The junction had 8 bases not matched to a gene; V was cut back by 8 bases and J by 4 bases. CDR3 length equals 13 residues. CDR3: CSSNRGLLYGYTF. The DNA of the CDR3 is TGCAGTTCTAACAGGGGGCTCCTCTATGGCTACACCTTC.

This clonotype was recorded many times. This sequence joins TRBV29-1 and TRBJ2-7; 9 bases fit TRBD1. The ends lost 2 bases at V and 3 bases at J; junction bases unmatched: 8. The CDR3 runs to 15 residues. Germline lookup yields CDR1 SQVTM and CDR2 ANQGSEA. CDR3 region: CSVEHRDRAGYEQYF. For the CDR3, the DNA is TGCAGCGTTGAACACCGGGACAGGGCCGGCTACGAGCAGTACTTC.

The J gene is TRBJ1-2, the V gene TRBV7-2; D not certain. From germline, CDR1 is SGHTA and CDR2 FQGNSA. Trimming took off 5 bases at V and 4 bases at J, with 8 bases between the two ends. CDR3 length: 12 residues. DNA for the CDR3: TGTGCCAGCAGCCCTAATGGCTATGGCTACACCTTC. Encoded protein: CASSPNGYGYTF.

Ten or more counts support this clonotype. V is TRBV29-1 and J is TRBJ2-7; TRBD1 matches at 9 bases. Germline CDR1 is SQVTM and CDR2 is ANQGSEA. The trim removed 7 bases at V and 6 bases at J, leaving 4 bases unmatched. The CDR3 totals 11 residues. CDR3 amino acids: CSAVTGGEQYF. The CDR3 DNA follows: TGCAGCGCCGTGACAGGGGGCGAGCAGTACTTC.

This clonotype was observed at least ten times. The gene calls are TRBV9 and TRBJ2-5, with 8 bases fitting TRBD1. With 4 bases clipped from V and 0 bases from J, the junction kept 11 bases outside the gene matches. From germline, CDR1 is SGDLS and CDR2 YYNGEE. The CDR3 is made up of 17 amino acids. The CDR3 sequence is CASSHSLRDRYQETQYF. DNA of the CDR3: TGTGCCAGCAGCCATAGTTTGCGGGACAGGTACCAAGAGACCCAGTACTTC.

This clonotype was picked up a small number of times. This rearrangement joins TRBV4-1 to TRBJ2-7; 7 positions agree with TRBD2. The V gene end was trimmed by 2 bases and the J gene end by 4 bases; junction bases not matched to a gene: 8. Germline V gene data show CDR1 as MGHRA and CDR2 as YSYEKL. This CDR3 is 15 amino acids long. CDR3 bases: TGCGCCAGCAGCCAAACAAGCGGGGTCGGATACGAGCAGTACTTC. Its protein product is CASSQTSGVGYEQYF.

The CDR3 protein is CASRRGLNYGYTF. The CDR3 bases are TGTGCCAGCCGGCGGGGGTTAAACTATGGCTACACCTTC. The chain employs TRBV6-5 and TRBJ1-2, with D possibly TRBD1 on 5 matching bases. Germline V CDR1 and CDR2: MNHEY, SVGAGI. The V gene lost 8 bases and the J gene lost 2 bases, with 12 bases spanning the gap. The CDR3 totals 13 residues.

This chain links TRBV29-1 with TRBJ1-2, with D uncertain. Trimming took off 3 bases at V and 8 bases at J, with 13 bases between the two ends. The germline V gene has CDR1 SQVTM and CDR2 ANQGSEA. This CDR3 contains 12 residues. Written as DNA, the CDR3 is TGCAGCGTTGAGGCAGGTCGAGAGGGCTACACCTTC. Its translation: CSVEAGREGYTF.

The J gene is TRBJ2-7, the V gene TRBV9; 9 nucleotides match TRBD2. The germline V gene has CDR1 SGDLS and CDR2 YYNGEE. CDR3 length: 17 residues. J lost 2 bases, V lost 0 bases, and 9 bases had no gene match. This chain's CDR3 is CASSVGLRPSGTYEQYF. The CDR3 DNA reads TGTGCCAGCAGCGTAGGACTCAGGCCTAGCGGGACCTACGAGCAGTACTTC.

This clonotype has ten or more counts. The chain joins TRBV20-1 to TRBJ2-7; 8 bases are a match to TRBD1. Germline CDR1 reads DFQATT; CDR2 reads SNEGSKA (reference sequence). CDR3 size: 15 residues. After removal of 0 bases from V and 4 bases from J, the junction contained 8 bases not matched to a gene. This CDR3 is CSARDNGQGLYEQYF. The DNA for the CDR3 is TGCAGTGCTAGAGATAATGGACAGGGACTTTACGAGCAGTACTTC.

V and J are TRBV7-8 and TRBJ1-1, with TRBD1 matching 9 bases. The V gene end was trimmed by 6 bases and the J gene end by 1 base; junction bases not matched to a gene: 9. Per germline, CDR1 SGHVS and CDR2 FQNEAQ. CDR3 size: 16 residues. CDR3 in amino acids: CASSPSQGAGNTEAFF. The CDR3 DNA reads as TGTGCCAGCAGTCCCTCACAGGGGGCAGGGAACACTGAAGCTTTCTTT.

This clonotype came up many times. The chain has TRBV9 and TRBJ2-2; TRBD1 or TRBD2 may be the D gene (5 bases each). V was clipped by 4 bases and J by 0 bases, with 13 bases between them. Germline lookup yields CDR1 SGDLS and CDR2 YYNGEE. The CDR3 extends over 16 amino acids. CDR3 residues: CASSPKVGPNTGELFF. The CDR3 nucleotides are TGTGCCAGCAGCCCAAAGGTGGGACCGAACACCGGGGAGCTGTTTTTT.

This clonotype was detected a few times. The CDR3 protein is CASSRASGRGETQYF. The CDR3 region has the DNA TGTGCCAGCAGCCGGGCTAGCGGGAGAGGTGAGACCCAGTACTTC. V is TRBV11-1 and J is TRBJ2-5, with 10 positions matching TRBD2. The CDR3 is 15 residues long. Germline loops: CDR1 SGHAT, CDR2 FQDESV (reference sequence). The trim removed 5 bases at V and 5 bases at J, leaving 8 bases unmatched.

Concerning this clonotype itself: Just one base apart from a much larger clone, this may be a read error. The rearrangement links TRBV7-9 to TRBJ1-1, with 8 positions matching TRBD1. With V trimmed by 4 bases and J by 0 bases, 10 bases remained unmatched. In germline, CDR1 is SEHNR, CDR2 FQNEAQ (reference sequence). The CDR3 contains 17 residues. The DNA of the CDR3 is TGTGCCAGCAGCTCCGGACAGGGAAGGGCTATGAACACTGAAGCTTTCTTT. As protein: CASSSGQGRAMNTEAFF.

This clonotype appeared many times. The chain has TRBV2 and TRBJ2-5; the D is unclear. Germline CDR1 is SNHLY and CDR2 is FYNNEI. The CDR3 spans 12 residues. V was trimmed by 6 bases and J by 5 bases, leaving 10 bases between them. The CDR3, as DNA: TGTGCCAGCAGAGTTACAGCTGAGACCCAGTACTTC. Its protein product is CASRVTAETQYF.

There are many counts of this clonotype. The V gene is TRBV29-1, the J gene TRBJ2-5; D tentatively fits TRBD1 or TRBD2 (5 bases each). Trimming stripped 6 bases from V and 8 bases from J, with 19 bases between. This CDR3 has 13 amino acids. The germline V gene has CDR1 SQVTM and CDR2 ANQGSEA. The CDR3 nucleotides read TGCAGCGTCTTCGCCGGGACCGGGGTAACCCAGTACTTC. Protein: CSVFAGTGVTQYF.

This clonotype has ten or more counts. V and J are TRBV29-1 and TRBJ1-1; D call uncertain. V was shortened by 6 bases and J by 0 bases, with 8 bases between the two germline ends. There are 12 residues in the CDR3. The germline V gene has CDR1 SQVTM and CDR2 ANQGSEA. The CDR3 DNA sequence: TGCAGCGTGGAGACGGTGAACACTGAAGCTTTCTTT. Amino acid sequence: CSVETVNTEAFF.

This clonotype was counted a few times. The chain recombines TRBV24-1 with TRBJ2-3; D ambiguous. Trimming shortened V by 4 bases and J by 4 bases, and 8 bases separated the two germline ends. The CDR3 spans 13 residues. CDR1 and CDR2 from the germline V gene are KGHDR and SFDVKD. The CDR3 nucleotides are TGTGCCACCAGTGAGGTGGCTTCAGATACGCAGTATTTT. The encoded protein is CATSEVASDTQYF.

This clonotype was seen many times. Compared with germline, one end of the junction differs, possibly owing to a read error. This chain links TRBV5-1 with TRBJ2-7; D perhaps matches TRBD1 (5 bases). CDR1 and CDR2 (germline): SGHRS, YFSETQ. CDR3 length: 12 amino acids. DNA of the CDR3: TGCGCCAGCAGCTTGCAGGGCTACGAGCAGTGCTTC. Translating gives CASSLQGYEQCF. Looking up the rest from reference TRBV5-1 and TRBJ2-7 gives the full variable domain: KAGVTQTPRYLIKTRGQQVTLSCSPISGHRSVSWYQQTPGQGLQFLFEYFSETQRNKGNFPGRFSGRQFSNSRSEMNVSTLELGDSALYLCASSLQGYEQCFGPGTRLTVT.

This clonotype appeared many times. The chain combines TRBV29-1 with TRBJ1-3, with TRBD1 as a possible D gene (6 bases). CDR3 length: 14 amino acids. The V gene lost 1 base and the J gene lost 2 bases, with 9 bases spanning the gap. Germline-derived CDR1 and CDR2 are SQVTM and ANQGSEA. As DNA, the CDR3 is TGCAGCGTTGAAGGAGGGGGAACTGGAAACACCATATATTTT. Protein product: CSVEGGGTGNTIYF.